The entry below describes one T cell receptor (beta chain). No antigen is known for it. The data were obtained in a study of regulatory and conventional T cells in RAG deficiency. Study-level results: Patient subsets had shorter CDR3s; Omenn Treg-Tconv overlap exceeded 85%.

Method: immunoSEQ multiplex PCR; TCRdb's copy keeps in-frame clones and lacks some. This table holds 30,000 to 40,000 clones, around 91% found once. Germline loops: CDR1 SGHTA, CDR2 FQGTGA. The CDR3 is 16 residues long. J lost 6 bases, V lost 2 bases, and 9 bases had no gene match. This sample also appeared in a second study, on regulatory T cells. That work contributes: The primer mix had 52 TRBV and 13 TRBJ primers.

The receptor comes from a human donor in good health. The sequenced material came from CD8+ T cells sorted from blood. The gene calls are TRBV7-3 and TRBJ2-3; TRBD2 agrees at 9 bases. The CDR3 nucleotides read TGTGCCAGCAGCTTACGGGCCGGGACTAGCTTCGATACGCAGTATTTT. It translates to CASSLRAGTSFDTQYF.